This T cell receptor (beta chain) was sequenced in a study of OX40 agonist ivuxolimab in advanced cancers. Whole-study context: Of the participants, approximately 38% had some prior anti-PD-1, anti-PD-L1 or anti-CTLA-4 therapy, which was allowed.

Produced via immunoSEQ multiplex PCR; TCRdb's table is partial and in-frame only. Of some 100,000 clones in the sample, 90% are singletons; the top ten hold approximately 0.3%. This clonotype was obtained from an adult with an advanced solid tumor such as melanoma, head and neck, liver or kidney cancer. Sequencing was performed on CD4+ or CD8+ T cells sorted from blood, taken in a trial of the OX40 agonist ivuxolimab.

In nucleotides, the CDR3 is TGTGCCAGCACCCGGACACCCTACTCTGGGGCCAACGTCCTGACTTTC. It codes for CASTRTPYSGANVLTF. The rearrangement joins TRBV27 to TRBJ2-6; perhaps TRBD1 as D (5 bases). This CDR3 has 16 amino acids. Germline V gene lookup returns CDR1 MNHEY and CDR2 SMNVEV (reference sequence). With 7 bases removed from V and 0 bases from J, the gap between germline ends came to 13 bases.